What follows are 17 T cell receptor beta chains derived from one specimen sequenced in a study of shared clonotypes between healthy human individuals. Naive CD8 cells were CD45RO-negative, positively selected for CCR7, excluding terminally differentiated effector memory CD45RA+ cells. Sequencing used immunoSEQ multiplex PCR; TCRdb keeps in-frame clones, though not all of them. Of about 600,000 clones detected, around 95% appear once; the ten largest clones hold around 0.097%. The sequencing input was naive CD8+ T cells sorted from blood. These receptors were obtained from a woman aged 25 to 39 in good health.

The rearrangement joins TRBV19 to TRBJ2-2; possible D gene TRBD2, 6 bases. Looked up from germline, CDR1 is LNHDA and CDR2 is SQIVND (reference sequence). CDR3 length: 15 residues. V was trimmed by 3 bases and J by 6 bases, leaving 14 bases between them. Here the CDR3 reads CASSIDLGGPGELFF. CDR3 nucleotides: TGTGCCAGTAGTATTGATCTGGGGGGTCCCGGGGAGCTGTTTTTT.

The V call is TRBV27, the J call TRBJ2-7; TRBD1 matches 9 bases. V lost 4 bases, J lost 3 bases, and 19 bases stayed unmatched. The germline CDR1 and CDR2 sequences are MNHEY and SMNVEV (reference sequence). CDR3 length: 19 amino acids. The CDR3 reads CASSSPLGGTGQTFYEQYF. The CDR3 nucleotides read TGTGCCAGCAGTTCCCCCTTGGGGGGGACAGGGCAAACGTTCTACGAGCAGTACTTC.

The J gene is TRBJ2-1, the V gene TRBV11-3; D is uncertain. The CDR3 is 13 amino acids. The germline V and J ends were trimmed by 4 bases and 4 bases, with 8 bases remaining between them. Germline assignment: CDR1 SGHNT and CDR2 YENEEA. This chain's CDR3 is CASSYGDYNEQFF. The CDR3 DNA is TGTGCCAGCAGCTATGGAGATTACAATGAGCAGTTCTTC.

The V and J genes are TRBV29-1 and TRBJ2-1; tentatively, D is TRBD1 or TRBD2 (7 bases each). Trimming took off 4 bases at V and 7 bases at J, with 17 bases between the two ends. The CDR3 totals 14 residues. Per the germline V gene, CDR1 is SQVTM and CDR2 is ANQGSEA. This CDR3 reads CSVVRAGGGNEQFF. In DNA form, the CDR3 reads TGCAGCGTTGTTCGGGCAGGGGGAGGGAATGAGCAGTTCTTC.

The chain has TRBV7-8 and TRBJ2-7; 12 bases are a match to TRBD1. This CDR3 contains 15 residues. Germline values: CDR1 SGHVS, CDR2 FQNEAQ. With V trimmed by 3 bases and J by 7 bases, 7 bases remained unmatched. The CDR3 sequence is CASSFPGQGAREQYF. The CDR3 DNA sequence: TGTGCCAGCAGCTTTCCGGGACAGGGGGCGAGGGAGCAGTACTTC. Combining the CDR3 with reference TRBV7-8 and TRBJ2-7 gives the whole variable domain GAGVSQSPRYKVAKRGQDVALRCDPISGHVSLFWYQQALGQGPEFLTYFQNEAQLDKSGLPSDRFFAERPEGSVSTLKIQRTQQEDSAVYLCASSFPGQGAREQYFGPGTRLTVT.

This rearrangement joins TRBV4-1 to TRBJ2-5, with 11 nucleotides matching TRBD2. The J call is in doubt because the DNA end fits TRBJ2-7 better. The CDR3 runs 15 residues. CDR1 is MGHRA, CDR2 YSYEKL, per germline. In DNA, the CDR3 is TGCGCCAGCAGCCAAACCGGACTAGCGGGCTACGAGCAGTACTTC. Translating gives CASSQTGLAGYEQYF.

The genes are TRBV7-2 and TRBJ2-7, with TRBD2 matching 8 bases. Germline V CDR1 and CDR2: SGHTA, FQGNSA. The V and J ends lost 3 bases and 0 bases, in that order; junction bases with no gene match: 7. The CDR3 is 16 amino acids. The CDR3 loop reads CASSFFGRGSSYEQYF. The CDR3 DNA reads as TGTGCCAGCAGCTTCTTCGGGAGGGGTAGCTCCTACGAGCAGTACTTC.

The chain combines TRBV7-2 with TRBJ2-1; possible D gene TRBD2, 6 bases. V was cut by 5 bases and J by 8 bases, with 19 bases left in between. Germline V gene sequence: CDR1 SGHTA, CDR2 FQGNSA. The CDR3 runs 15 residues. CDR3 nucleotide sequence: TGTGCCAGCAGCCAAGATATCCGACTAGTCGATGAGCAGTTCTTC. As protein: CASSQDIRLVDEQFF.

The rearrangement uses TRBV29-1 and TRBJ2-3; D is possibly TRBD2 (7 bases). Germline CDR1 SQVTM, CDR2 ANQGSEA. The CDR3 length is 15 residues. The V and J ends lost 7 bases and 0 bases respectively, with 17 bases between them. The CDR3 here is CSAGSRGGSTDTQYF. DNA of the CDR3: TGCAGCGCCGGGTCAAGGGGGGGCAGCACAGATACGCAGTATTTT.

V gene TRBV27 combines with J gene TRBJ1-1; D is possibly TRBD1 (6 bases). The germline gives CDR1 MNHEY, CDR2 SMNVEV (reference sequence). CDR3 length: 16 amino acids. V gave up 2 bases and J gave up 4 bases, with 17 bases separating them. DNA for the CDR3: TGTGCCAGCAGTTTACGGGCAGGGGTTAGAACCACTGAAGCTTTCTTT. This translates into CASSLRAGVRTTEAFF.

This clone was detected once. The chain links TRBV27 to TRBJ2-1; 7 nucleotides line up with TRBD1. Germline V lookup: CDR1 MNHEY, CDR2 SMNVEV (reference sequence). With V trimmed by 7 bases and J by 6 bases, 3 bases remained unmatched. CDR3 length equals 12 residues. The CDR3 DNA is TGTGCCAGCACCACAGGGGTCAATGAGCAGTTCTTC. This sequence encodes CASTTGVNEQFF.

A single count supports this clone. The V gene is TRBV6-5, the J gene TRBJ2-7; D tentatively reads TRBD1 or TRBD2 (6 bases each). Germline loops: CDR1 MNHEY, CDR2 SVGAGI. The CDR3 sequence is 15 residues long. Trimming took 5 bases from V and 4 from J, leaving 18 bases between them. The CDR3, as DNA: TGTGCCAGCAGTCACCGGGGAGGCAGGGGATACGAGCAGTACTTC. Amino acids: CASSHRGGRGYEQYF.

With respect to this clone: Different DNA sequences within this sample yield the same CDR3. The chain joins TRBV19 to TRBJ2-7; no firm D call. V was shortened by 3 bases and J by 0 bases, with 6 bases between the two germline ends. The CDR3 runs to 13 residues. Germline CDR1 is LNHDA and CDR2 is SQIVND (reference sequence). This CDR3 reads CASSMSLSYEQYF. The CDR3, as DNA: TGTGCCAGTAGTATGAGTCTCTCCTACGAGCAGTACTTC.

The V and J genes are TRBV2 and TRBJ1-5; TRBD1 matches 7 bases. Losses at the gene ends were 10 bases for V and 5 bases for J; bases not matched to a gene: 8. The CDR3 contains 13 residues. Germline loops: CDR1 SNHLY, CDR2 FYNNEI. The CDR3 is CATSLDRYQPQHF. The CDR3 DNA reads as TGTGCCACGTCGCTGGACAGGTATCAGCCCCAGCATTTT.

In its sample, this clone was seen once. The CDR3 sequence: CASRALYGYTF. DNA for the CDR3: TGTGCCAGTAGGGCCCTTTATGGCTACACCTTC. The chain links TRBV19 to TRBJ1-2, with D hard to call. Germline V CDR1 and CDR2: LNHDA, SQIVND (reference sequence). This CDR3 is built from 11 residues. Trimming shortened V by 6 bases and J by 5 bases, and 7 bases separated the two germline ends.

The V gene is TRBV4-1, the J gene TRBJ2-2; 7 bases are a match to TRBD2. Germline loops: CDR1 MGHRA, CDR2 YSYEKL. J lost 6 bases, V lost 8 bases, and 3 bases had no gene match. The CDR3 is made up of 12 amino acids. CDR3 nucleotides: TGCGCCAGCGGGGGGGTAGCCGGGGAGCTGTTTTTT. This sequence encodes CASGGVAGELFF.

The gene calls are TRBV27 and TRBJ2-6; D gene unclear. The ends were cut back, 4 bases at V and 0 bases at J, with 7 bases in the middle. Germline CDR1 and CDR2: MNHEY and SMNVEV (reference sequence). The CDR3 has 15 residues. CDR3 residues: CASSSTNSGANVLTF. The DNA of the CDR3 is TGTGCCAGCAGTTCCACCAACTCTGGGGCCAACGTCCTGACTTTC.